These T cell receptor beta chains were read from a single sample in a study of blood T cell repertoires in COVID-19. Sequenced by immunoSEQ multiplex PCR; TCRdb stores in-frame clones only, minus some. The sample yields around 230,000 clones, approximately 89% seen once. The sequencing input was PBMCs or T cells enriched from blood (not recorded which). These receptors were collected from a woman between 25 and 40 years old with acute COVID-19. The CDR3 runs from the conserved cysteine through the conserved F or W. D genes are given only for firm matches. Some rows have no size entry. The others give once, few or many, or a class for an expanded clone.

>NA|TRBV7-9|TRBJ1-6|NA
CASQGVGDNSPLHF
TGTGCCAGCCAAGGGGTCGGAGATAATTCACCCCTCCACTTT
>TRBD1|TRBV7-9|TRBJ2-7|few
CASSLGPPGQGYEQYF
TGTGCCAGCAGCTTAGGTCCCCCGGGACAGGGCTACGAGCAGTACTTC
>NA|TRBV6-2/TRBV6-3|TRBJ2-2|NA
CASSYRGTGELFF
TGTGCCAGCAGTTATAGGGGTACCGGGGAGCTGTTTTTT
>TRBD2|TRBV6-6|TRBJ2-5|NA
CASSRSGGQGVETQYF
TGTGCCAGCAGTCGGAGCGGGGGCCAAGGAGTGGAGACCCAGTACTTC
>NA|TRBV7-3|TRBJ1-3|NA
CASSLNGDGGNTIYF
TGTGCCAGCAGCTTAAACGGGGATGGTGGAAACACCATATATTTT
>TRBD1|TRBV7-9|TRBJ2-2|NA
CASSSRTGVGATGELFF
TGTGCCAGCAGCTCCCGGACAGGGGTTGGGGCCACCGGGGAGCTGTTTTTT
>NA|TRBV9|TRBJ1-5|once
CASGREYSYQPQHF
TGTGCCTCAGGGAGGGAGTACTCCTATCAGCCCCAGCATTTT
>NA|TRBV6-5|TRBJ2-7|NA
CASTTRRGPPYEQYF
TGTGCCAGCACCACCCGCAGGGGACCCCCCTACGAGCAGTACTTC
>TRBD1|TRBV11-2|TRBJ1-2|NA
CASSRQRGQGGGYTF
TGTGCCAGCAGCCGACAAAGGGGACAGGGTGGGGGCTACACCTTC
>NA|TRBV7-2|TRBJ2-1|once
CASSQQQRSSYNEQFF
TGTGCCAGCAGCCAACAACAACGCAGCTCCTACAATGAGCAGTTCTTC
>TRBD1|TRBV2|TRBJ2-7|NA
CASSGHDQGQAYEQYF
TGTGCCAGCAGTGGACACGACCAGGGACAGGCTTACGAGCAGTACTTC
>NA|TRBV5-6|TRBJ1-6|once
CASSKPGRKEDSPLHF
TGTGCCAGCAGCAAACCGGGAAGAAAAGAGGATTCACCCCTCCACTTT
>TRBD1|TRBV7-9|TRBJ1-1|once
CASSLGGRDRTEAFF
TGTGCCAGCAGCTTAGGAGGAAGGGACAGAACTGAAGCTTTCTTT
>NA|TRBV29-1|TRBJ2-5|NA
CSVDSGTYQETQYF
TGCAGCGTTGATTCGGGGACTTATCAAGAGACCCAGTACTTC
>NA|TRBV25-1|TRBJ1-4|NA
CASSEMGPGREKLFF
TGTGCCAGCAGTGAAATGGGGCCAGGTCGAGAAAAACTGTTTTTT
>NA|TRBV30|TRBJ1-2|NA
CAWSPLSGYTF
TGTGCCTGGAGTCCACTATCTGGCTACACCTTC
>TRBD1|TRBV2|TRBJ2-5|NA
CASSYDRGGQETQYF
TGTGCCAGCAGTTACGACAGGGGGGGCCAAGAGACCCAGTACTTC
>TRBD1|TRBV2|TRBJ1-2|NA
CASSTRDRGPRYGYTF
TGTGCCAGCAGCACCCGGGACAGGGGGCCCAGGTATGGCTACACCTTC
>TRBD2|TRBV4-1|TRBJ2-5|once
CASSPSGSETQYF
TGCGCCAGCAGCCCTAGCGGGTCAGAGACCCAGTACTTC
>TRBD1|TRBV5-1|TRBJ2-7|NA
CASSLDNTGTGGEQYF
TGCGCCAGCAGCCTGGACAACACCGGGACAGGGGGCGAGCAGTACTTC
>TRBD1|TRBV28|TRBJ2-2|NA
CASKDRGRGTGELFF
TGTGCCAGCAAAGACAGGGGGCGCGGCACCGGGGAGCTGTTTTTT
>TRBD1|TRBV19|TRBJ1-2|NA
CASSDADRGRGYGYTF
TGTGCCAGTAGTGATGCCGACAGGGGGCGAGGGTATGGCTACACCTTC
>TRBD1|TRBV2|TRBJ1-5|NA
CASSQTGSNQPQHF
TGTGCCAGCAGTCAGACAGGGAGCAATCAGCCCCAGCATTTT
>TRBD1|TRBV12-5|TRBJ1-5|NA
CASGFSTGQRGTEQPQHF
TGTGCTAGTGGTTTCTCCACGGGACAGAGGGGAACTGAGCAGCCCCAGCATTTT
>TRBD1|TRBV27|TRBJ1-2|NA
CASSPEGRTGSYGYTF
TGTGCCAGCAGTCCGGAGGGGAGGACAGGGTCTTATGGCTACACCTTC
>TRBD2|TRBV3-1/TRBV3-2|TRBJ2-6|NA
CASSRGGVSGANVLTF
TGTGCCAGCAGCCGCGGGGGAGTTTCTGGGGCCAACGTCCTGACTTTC
>TRBD1|TRBV28|TRBJ1-3|once
CASGTDRGGNTIYF
TGTGCCAGCGGTACGGACAGGGGTGGAAACACCATATATTTT
>NA|TRBV7-2|TRBJ1-2|once
CASSLGGRYGYTF
TGTGCCAGCAGCTTAGGGGGGCGTTATGGCTACACCTTC
>TRBD2|TRBV4-3|TRBJ2-1|NA
CASSQPLAGGYNEQFF
TGCGCCAGCAGCCAACCCCTAGCGGGGGGATACAATGAGCAGTTCTTC
>TRBD1|TRBV30|TRBJ1-2|NA
CAWSVQQGVGYTF
TGTGCCTGGAGTGTCCAGCAGGGGGTCGGCTACACCTTC
>NA|TRBV3-1/TRBV3-2|TRBJ1-6|NA
CASSHGREDSPLHF
TGTGCCAGCAGCCATGGCAGGGAAGACTCACCCCTCCACTTT
>TRBD1|TRBV25-1|TRBJ1-4|few
CASSGRDSRGEKLFF
TGTGCCAGCAGTGGGAGGGACAGCCGGGGTGAAAAACTGTTTTTT
>NA|TRBV25-1|TRBJ2-7|NA
CASRDGSKSSYEQYF
TGTGCCAGCAGAGATGGGAGCAAAAGCTCCTACGAGCAGTACTTC
>TRBD1|TRBV6-5|TRBJ1-6|NA
CASSYSSGTGSSPLHF
TGTGCCAGCAGTTACTCGAGCGGGACAGGGTCTTCACCCCTCCACTTT
>TRBD2|TRBV4-1|TRBJ2-5|NA
CASSRGLAGGLDFGETQYF
TGCGCCAGCAGCCGAGGACTAGCGGGGGGGCTGGATTTCGGAGAGACCCAGTACTTC
>TRBD1|TRBV2|TRBJ2-3|few
CASKGSRGQDTQYF
TGTGCCAGCAAGGGGTCGAGGGGGCAAGATACGCAGTATTTT
>NA|TRBV27|TRBJ2-3|NA
CASSDRWSTDTQYF
TGTGCCAGCAGCGACAGGTGGAGCACAGATACGCAGTATTTT
>TRBD2|TRBV7-8|TRBJ2-7|NA
CASSPGLELYEQYF
TGTGCCAGCAGCCCCGGACTAGAGCTCTACGAGCAGTACTTC
>NA|TRBV11-1|TRBJ1-1|few
CASSLLTGSSTEAFF
TGTGCCAGCAGCTTACTCACAGGGTCGAGCACTGAAGCTTTCTTT
>TRBD2|TRBV7-9|TRBJ2-7|once
CASSFPAGGNYEQYF
TGTGCCAGCAGCTTTCCGGCGGGGGGCAACTACGAGCAGTACTTC
>NA|TRBV2|TRBJ2-3|NA
CASRAGTSTDTQYF
TGTGCCAGCAGGGCCGGGACTAGCACAGATACGCAGTATTTT
>NA|TRBV10-1|TRBJ1-1|NA
CASSDAGVSEAFF
TGCGCCAGCAGTGATGCGGGGGTCTCTGAAGCTTTCTTT
>TRBD1|TRBV29-1|TRBJ1-5|NA
CSVEITGESNQPQHF
TGCAGCGTTGAGATTACAGGGGAGAGCAATCAGCCCCAGCATTTT
>NA|TRBV11-3|TRBJ2-5|NA
CASSVGLGQSEETQYF
TGTGCCAGCAGCGTCGGATTAGGACAGTCGGAAGAGACCCAGTACTTC
>NA|TRBV12-3/TRBV12-4|TRBJ2-7|NA
CASSPGYEQYF
TGTGCCAGCAGCCCCGGCTACGAGCAGTACTTC
>TRBD1|TRBV7-9|TRBJ2-7|many
CASRDRGRGEQYF
TGTGCCAGCAGGGACAGGGGGCGCGGAGAGCAGTACTTC